This TCR beta chain was recorded in a study of cytomegalovirus exposure and HLA in healthy donors. The PCR used 60 Vbeta and 13 Jbeta primers. Libraries were prepared by immunoSEQ multiplex PCR; TCRdb keeps only in-frame clonotypes and omits some of them. This table holds about 150,000 clones, 60% to 85% found once. The CDR3 is 16 amino acids. Germline values: CDR1 SGHTA, CDR2 FQGNSA. Trimming took off 7 bases at V and 0 bases at J, with 17 bases between the two ends. V gene TRBV7-2 combines with J gene TRBJ2-3, with D possibly being TRBD2 (5 bases). The sample comprised PBMCs. This clonotype was sampled from a man in his forties in good health and CMV-seropositive. This CDR3 is CASTPWAGASTDTQYF. CDR3 DNA: TGTGCCAGCACCCCTTGGGCGGGTGCTAGCACAGATACGCAGTATTTT.